This entry concerns a single T cell receptor beta chain. TCRdb reworked the 5' RACE reads into one entry per CDR3 protein, no DNA. The sample's table shows about 440,000 distinct CDR3 sequences. The CDR3 consists of 15 residues. From germline, CDR1 is SGHAT and CDR2 FQNNGV. This entry comes from a study of monozygotic twins with inflammatory bowel disease. The sample comprised blood. This clonotype was obtained from a human donor with ulcerative colitis or Crohn's disease, or a healthy co-twin of an affected twin (not recorded which). The chain joins TRBV11-2 to TRBJ2-7; TCRdb calls TRBD1, which cannot be checked without DNA. CDR3 residues: CASSLSTGNPYEQYF.